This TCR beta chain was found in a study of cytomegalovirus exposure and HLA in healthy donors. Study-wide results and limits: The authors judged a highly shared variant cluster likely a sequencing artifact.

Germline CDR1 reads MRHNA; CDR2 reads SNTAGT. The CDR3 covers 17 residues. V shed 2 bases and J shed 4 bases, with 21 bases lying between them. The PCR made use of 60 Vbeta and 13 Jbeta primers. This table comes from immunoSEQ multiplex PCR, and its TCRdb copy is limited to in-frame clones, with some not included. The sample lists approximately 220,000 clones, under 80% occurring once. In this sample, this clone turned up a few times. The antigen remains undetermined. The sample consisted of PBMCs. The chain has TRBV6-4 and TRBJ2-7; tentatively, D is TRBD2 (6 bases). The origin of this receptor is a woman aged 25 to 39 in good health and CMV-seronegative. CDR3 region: CASSDPVGGVSRYEQYF. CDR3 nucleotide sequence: TGTGCCAGCAGTGACCCCGTGGGCGGGGTTTCACGGTACGAGCAGTACTTC.